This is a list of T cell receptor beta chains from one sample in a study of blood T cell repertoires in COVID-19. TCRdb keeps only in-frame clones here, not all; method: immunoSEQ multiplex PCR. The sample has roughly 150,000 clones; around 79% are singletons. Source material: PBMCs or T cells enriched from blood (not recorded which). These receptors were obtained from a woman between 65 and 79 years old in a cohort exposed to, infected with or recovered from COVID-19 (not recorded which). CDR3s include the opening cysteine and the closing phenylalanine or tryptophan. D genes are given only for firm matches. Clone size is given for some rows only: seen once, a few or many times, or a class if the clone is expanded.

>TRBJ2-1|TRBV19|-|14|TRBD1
CASKTGSSYNEQFF
TGTGCCAGTAAGACAGGGAGCTCCTACAATGAGCAGTTCTTC
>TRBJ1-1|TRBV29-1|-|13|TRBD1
CSGRTGTGTEAFF
TGCAGCGGCCGGACAGGCACGGGCACTGAAGCTTTCTTT
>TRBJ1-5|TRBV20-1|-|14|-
CSASQDYSNQPQHF
TGCAGTGCTAGTCAGGATTATAGCAATCAGCCCCAGCATTTT
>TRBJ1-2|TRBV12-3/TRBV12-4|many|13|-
CASSPRAGIDYTF
TGTGCCAGCAGCCCCCGGGCGGGCATCGACTACACCTTC
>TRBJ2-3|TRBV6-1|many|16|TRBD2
CASSGSGGRYVDTQYF
TGTGCCAGCAGTGGCTCGGGCGGGAGATATGTAGATACGCAGTATTTT
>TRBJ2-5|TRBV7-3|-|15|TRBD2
CASSLTALAEETQYF
TGTGCCAGCAGCTTAACGGCACTAGCGGAAGAGACCCAGTACTTC
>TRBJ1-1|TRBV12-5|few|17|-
CASGFVRFLTGNTEAFF
TGTGCTAGTGGTTTCGTTCGGTTTCTAACAGGGAACACTGAAGCTTTCTTT
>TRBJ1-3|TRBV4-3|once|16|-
CASSQDIDLAAYTIYF
TGCGCCAGCAGCCAAGATATAGACTTGGCGGCGTACACCATATATTTT
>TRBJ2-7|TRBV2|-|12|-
CATHRGPYEQYF
TGTGCCACCCACCGGGGTCCCTACGAGCAGTACTTC
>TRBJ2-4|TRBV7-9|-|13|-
CASSSTAENIQYF
TGTGCCAGCAGCTCGACAGCCGAAAACATTCAGTACTTC
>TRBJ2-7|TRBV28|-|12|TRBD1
CASGTGAYEQYF
TGTGCCAGCGGGACAGGGGCCTACGAGCAGTACTTC
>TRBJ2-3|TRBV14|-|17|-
CASSQESGRHSTDTQYF
TGTGCCAGCAGCCAAGAATCTGGCAGACATAGCACAGATACGCAGTATTTT
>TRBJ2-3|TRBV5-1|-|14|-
CASSLGVGTDTQYF
TGCGCCAGCAGCTTAGGGGTTGGCACAGATACGCAGTATTTT
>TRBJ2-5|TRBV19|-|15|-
CASSIGISGPETQYF
TGTGCCAGTAGTATTGGTATTTCAGGGCCAGAGACCCAGTACTTC
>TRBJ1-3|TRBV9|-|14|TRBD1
CASSAPGGGNTIYF
TGTGCCAGCAGCGCCCCAGGGGGCGGAAACACCATATATTTT
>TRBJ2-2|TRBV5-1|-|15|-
CASSQAPRGTGELFF
TGCGCCAGCAGCCAAGCCCCGCGGGGCACCGGGGAGCTGTTTTTT
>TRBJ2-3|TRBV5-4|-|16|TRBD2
CASSTGGGGGTDTQYF
TGTGCCAGCAGCACGGGAGGGGGAGGTGGCACAGATACGCAGTATTTT
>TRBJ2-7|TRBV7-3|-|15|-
CASSAWPGSTYEQYF
TGTGCCAGCAGCGCCTGGCCAGGGTCTACCTACGAGCAGTACTTC
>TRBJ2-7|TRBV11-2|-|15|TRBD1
CASSLGQGAISEQYF
TGTGCCAGCAGCTTAGGACAGGGGGCAATCTCCGAGCAGTACTTC
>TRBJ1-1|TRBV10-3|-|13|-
CAISVRVGTEAFF
TGTGCCATCAGTGTTCGGGTGGGCACTGAAGCTTTCTTT
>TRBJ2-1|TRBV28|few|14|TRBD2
CATHGGESYNEQFF
TGTGCCACCCACGGGGGGGAAAGCTACAATGAGCAGTTCTTC
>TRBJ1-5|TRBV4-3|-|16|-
CASSQDRGTGNQPQHF
TGCGCCAGCAGCCAAGATAGAGGAACAGGTAATCAGCCCCAGCATTTT
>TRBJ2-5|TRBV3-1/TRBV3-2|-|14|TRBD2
CASSQTGTSETQYF
TGTGCCAGCAGCCAAACCGGGACTAGCGAGACCCAGTACTTC
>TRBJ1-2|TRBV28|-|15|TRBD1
CASSLTAGGNYGYTF
TGTGCCAGCAGTTTAACGGCAGGGGGGAACTATGGCTACACCTTC
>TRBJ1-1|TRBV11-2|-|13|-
CASSLRANTEAFF
TGTGCCAGCAGCTTACGAGCGAACACTGAAGCTTTCTTT